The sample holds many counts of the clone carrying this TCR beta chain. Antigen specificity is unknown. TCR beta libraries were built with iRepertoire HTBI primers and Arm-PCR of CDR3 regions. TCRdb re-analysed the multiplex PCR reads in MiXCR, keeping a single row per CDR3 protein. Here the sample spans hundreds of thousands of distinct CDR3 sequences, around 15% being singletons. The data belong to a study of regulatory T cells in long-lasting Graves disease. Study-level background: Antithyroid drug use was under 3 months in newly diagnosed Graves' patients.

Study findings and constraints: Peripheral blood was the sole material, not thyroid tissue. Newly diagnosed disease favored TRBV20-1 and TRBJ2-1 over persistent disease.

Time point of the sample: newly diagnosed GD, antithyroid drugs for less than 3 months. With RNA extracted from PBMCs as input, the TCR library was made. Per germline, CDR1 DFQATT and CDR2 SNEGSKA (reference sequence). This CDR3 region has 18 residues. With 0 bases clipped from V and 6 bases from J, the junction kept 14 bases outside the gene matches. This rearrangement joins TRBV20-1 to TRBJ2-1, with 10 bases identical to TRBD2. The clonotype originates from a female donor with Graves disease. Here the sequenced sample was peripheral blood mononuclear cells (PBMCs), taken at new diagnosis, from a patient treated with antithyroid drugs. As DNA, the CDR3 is TGCAGTGCTAGAGAAGGGTTAGCGGGGGGCGTCAAAGGCAATGAGCAGTTCTTC. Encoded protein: CSAREGLAGGVKGNEQFF.